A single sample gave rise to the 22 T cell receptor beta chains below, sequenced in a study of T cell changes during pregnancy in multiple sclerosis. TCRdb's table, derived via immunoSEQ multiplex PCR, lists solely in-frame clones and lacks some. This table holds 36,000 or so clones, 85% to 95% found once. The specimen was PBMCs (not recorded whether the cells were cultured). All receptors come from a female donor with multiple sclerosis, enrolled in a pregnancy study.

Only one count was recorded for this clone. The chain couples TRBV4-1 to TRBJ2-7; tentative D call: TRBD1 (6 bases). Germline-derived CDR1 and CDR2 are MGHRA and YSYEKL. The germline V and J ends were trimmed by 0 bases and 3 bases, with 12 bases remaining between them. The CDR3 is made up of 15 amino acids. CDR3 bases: TGCGCCAGCAGCCAAGAGTCACAGGGTGGCTACGAGCAGTACTTC. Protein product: CASSQESQGGYEQYF.

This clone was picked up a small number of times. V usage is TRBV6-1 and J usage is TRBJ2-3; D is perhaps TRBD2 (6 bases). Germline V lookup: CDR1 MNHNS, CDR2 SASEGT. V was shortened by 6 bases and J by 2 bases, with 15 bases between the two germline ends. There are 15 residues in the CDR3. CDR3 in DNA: TGTGCCAGCAGGACAGAGGCTAGCGCCACAGATACGCAGTATTTT. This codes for CASRTEASATDTQYF.

The CDR3 protein is CASRPGLTTDTQYF. The CDR3 nucleotides read TGCGCCAGCAGACCGGGACTGACCACAGATACGCAGTATTTT. The genes are TRBV10-1 and TRBJ2-3; D is perhaps TRBD2 (6 bases). CDR3 size: 14 residues. In germline, CDR1 is WNHNN, CDR2 SYGVQD (reference sequence). V was shortened by 6 bases and J by 2 bases, with 12 bases between the two germline ends.

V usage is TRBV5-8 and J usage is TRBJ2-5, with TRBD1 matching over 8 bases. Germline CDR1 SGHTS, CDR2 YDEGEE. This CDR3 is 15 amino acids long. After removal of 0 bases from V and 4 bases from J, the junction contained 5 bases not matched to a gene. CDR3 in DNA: TGTGCCAGCAGCTTGGGACAGGGGCTAGCAGAGACCCAGTACTTC. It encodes CASSLGQGLAETQYF.

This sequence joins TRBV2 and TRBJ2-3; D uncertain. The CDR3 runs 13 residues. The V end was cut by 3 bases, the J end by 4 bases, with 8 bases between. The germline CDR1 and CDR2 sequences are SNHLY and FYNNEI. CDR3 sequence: CASSENWADTQYF. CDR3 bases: TGTGCCAGCAGTGAGAATTGGGCAGATACGCAGTATTTT.

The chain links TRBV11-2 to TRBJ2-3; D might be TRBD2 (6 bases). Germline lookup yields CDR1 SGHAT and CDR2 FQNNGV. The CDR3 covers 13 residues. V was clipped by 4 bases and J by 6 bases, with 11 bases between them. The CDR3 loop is CASSSRAGDTQYF. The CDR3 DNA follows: TGTGCCAGCAGCTCGCGGGCGGGGGATACGCAGTATTTT. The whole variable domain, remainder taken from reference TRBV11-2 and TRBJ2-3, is EAGVAQSPRYKIIEKRQSVAFWCNPISGHATLYWYQQILGQGPKLLIQFQNNGVVDDSQLPKDRFSAERLKGVDSTLKIQPAKLEDSAVYLCASSSRAGDTQYFGPGTRLTVL.

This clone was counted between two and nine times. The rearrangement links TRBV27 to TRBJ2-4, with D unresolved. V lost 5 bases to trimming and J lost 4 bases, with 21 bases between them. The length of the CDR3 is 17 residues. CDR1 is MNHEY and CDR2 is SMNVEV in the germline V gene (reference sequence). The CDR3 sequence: CASSPGRLATSKNIQYF. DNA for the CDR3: TGTGCCAGCAGTCCAGGACGTCTGGCCACCTCAAAAAACATTCAGTACTTC.

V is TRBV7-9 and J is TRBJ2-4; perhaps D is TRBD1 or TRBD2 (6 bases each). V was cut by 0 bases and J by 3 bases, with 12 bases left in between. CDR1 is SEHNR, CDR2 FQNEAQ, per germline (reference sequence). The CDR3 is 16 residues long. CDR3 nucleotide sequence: TGTGCCAGCAGCTTAGCTTCGGGGGCTATCAAAAACATTCAGTACTTC. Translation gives CASSLASGAIKNIQYF. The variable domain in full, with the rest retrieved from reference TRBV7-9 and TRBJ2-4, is DTGVSQNPRHKITKRGQNVTFRCDPISEHNRLYWYRQTLGQGPEFLTYFQNEAQLEKSRLLSDRFSAERPKGSFSTLEIQRTEQGDSAMYLCASSLASGAIKNIQYFGAGTRLSVL.

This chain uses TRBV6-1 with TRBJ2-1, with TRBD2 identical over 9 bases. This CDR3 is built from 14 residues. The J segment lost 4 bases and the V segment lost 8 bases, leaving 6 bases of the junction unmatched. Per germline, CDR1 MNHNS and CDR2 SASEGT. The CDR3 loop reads CASRLADSYNEQFF. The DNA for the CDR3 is TGTGCCAGCCGACTAGCGGACTCTTACAATGAGCAGTTCTTC.

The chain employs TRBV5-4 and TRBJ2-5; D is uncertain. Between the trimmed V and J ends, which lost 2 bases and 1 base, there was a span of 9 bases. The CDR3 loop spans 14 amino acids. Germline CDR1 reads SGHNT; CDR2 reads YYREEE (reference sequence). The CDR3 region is CASSLSGSQETQYF. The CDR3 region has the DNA TGTGCCAGCAGCTTATCGGGCAGCCAAGAGACCCAGTACTTC.

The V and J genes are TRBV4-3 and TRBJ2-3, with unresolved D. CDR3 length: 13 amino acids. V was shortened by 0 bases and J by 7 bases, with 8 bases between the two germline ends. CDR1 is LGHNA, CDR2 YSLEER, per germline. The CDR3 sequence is CASSQDVRNTQYF. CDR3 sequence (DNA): TGCGCCAGCAGCCAAGATGTCCGGAATACGCAGTATTTT.

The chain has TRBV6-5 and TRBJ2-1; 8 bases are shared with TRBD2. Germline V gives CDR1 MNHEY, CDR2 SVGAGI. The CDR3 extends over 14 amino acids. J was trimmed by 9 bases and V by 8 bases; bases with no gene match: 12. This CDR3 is CASGQRETFFEQFF. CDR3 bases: TGTGCCAGCGGACAGCGGGAGACTTTTTTTGAGCAGTTCTTC.

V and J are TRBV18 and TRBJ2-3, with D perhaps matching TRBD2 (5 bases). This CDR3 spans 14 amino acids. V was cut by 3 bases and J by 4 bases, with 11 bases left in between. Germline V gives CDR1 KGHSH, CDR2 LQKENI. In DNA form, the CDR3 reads TGTGCCAGCTCACCGTGGGAGAAAGCAGATACGCAGTATTTT. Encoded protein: CASSPWEKADTQYF.

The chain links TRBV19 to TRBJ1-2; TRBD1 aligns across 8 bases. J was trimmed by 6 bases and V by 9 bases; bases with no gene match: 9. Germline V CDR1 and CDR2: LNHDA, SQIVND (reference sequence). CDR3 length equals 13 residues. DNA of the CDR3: TGTGCCAGCTTGCCAGGGGGCGTCGATGGCTACACCTTC. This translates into CASLPGGVDGYTF.

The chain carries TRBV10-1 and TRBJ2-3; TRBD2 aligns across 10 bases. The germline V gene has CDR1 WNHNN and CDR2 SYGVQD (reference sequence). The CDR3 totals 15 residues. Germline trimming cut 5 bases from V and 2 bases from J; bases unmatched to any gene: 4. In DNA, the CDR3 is TGCGCCAGCAGTAAACTAGCGGGATCCACAGATACGCAGTATTTT. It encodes CASSKLAGSTDTQYF.

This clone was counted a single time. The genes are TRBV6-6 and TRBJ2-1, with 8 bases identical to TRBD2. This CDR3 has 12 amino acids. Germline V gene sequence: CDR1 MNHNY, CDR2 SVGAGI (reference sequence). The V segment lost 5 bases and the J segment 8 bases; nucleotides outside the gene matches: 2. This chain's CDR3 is CASSHGGDEQFF. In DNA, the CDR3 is TGTGCCAGCAGTCACGGGGGGGATGAGCAGTTCTTC.

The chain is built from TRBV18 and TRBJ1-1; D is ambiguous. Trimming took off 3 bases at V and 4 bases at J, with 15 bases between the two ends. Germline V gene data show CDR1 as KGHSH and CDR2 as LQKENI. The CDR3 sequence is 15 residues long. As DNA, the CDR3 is TGTGCCAGCTCACCCGAGACAAGGTGGGTCACTGAAGCTTTCTTT. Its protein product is CASSPETRWVTEAFF.

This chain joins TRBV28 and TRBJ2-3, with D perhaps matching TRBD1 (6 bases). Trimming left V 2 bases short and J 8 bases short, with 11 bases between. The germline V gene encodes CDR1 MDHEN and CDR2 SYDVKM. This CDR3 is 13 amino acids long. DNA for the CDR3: TGTGCCAGCAGTTTAATACAGGGAGCTACGCAGTATTTT. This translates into CASSLIQGATQYF.

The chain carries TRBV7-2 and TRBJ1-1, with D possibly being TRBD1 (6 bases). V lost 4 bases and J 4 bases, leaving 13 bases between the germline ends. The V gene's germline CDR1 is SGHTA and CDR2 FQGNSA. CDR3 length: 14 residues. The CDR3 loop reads CASSSYRVGTEAFF. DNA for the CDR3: TGTGCCAGCAGCTCATACAGGGTCGGCACTGAAGCTTTCTTT.

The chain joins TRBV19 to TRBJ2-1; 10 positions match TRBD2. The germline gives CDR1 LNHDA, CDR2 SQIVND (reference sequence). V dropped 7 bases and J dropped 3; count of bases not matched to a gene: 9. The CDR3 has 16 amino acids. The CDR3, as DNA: TGTGCCAGTACCAGCCTAGCGGGAGAAAACTACAATGAGCAGTTCTTC. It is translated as CASTSLAGENYNEQFF. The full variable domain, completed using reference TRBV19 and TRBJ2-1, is DGGITQSPKYLFRKEGQNVTLSCEQNLNHDAMYWYRQDPGQGLRLIYYSQIVNDFQKGDIAEGYSVSREKKESFPLTVTSAQKNPTAFYLCASTSLAGENYNEQFFGPGTRLTVL.

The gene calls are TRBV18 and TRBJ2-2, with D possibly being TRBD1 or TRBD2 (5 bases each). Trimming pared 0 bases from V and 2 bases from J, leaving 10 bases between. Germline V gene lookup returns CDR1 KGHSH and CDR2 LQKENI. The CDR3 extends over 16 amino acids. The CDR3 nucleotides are TGTGCCAGCTCACCACCGGGGACCGGTAACACCGGGGAGCTGTTTTTT. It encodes CASSPPGTGNTGELFF.

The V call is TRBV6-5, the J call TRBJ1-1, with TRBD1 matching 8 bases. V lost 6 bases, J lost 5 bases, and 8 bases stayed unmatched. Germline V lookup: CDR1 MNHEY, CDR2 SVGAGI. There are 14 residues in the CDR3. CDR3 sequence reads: CASSYRTGTTEAFF. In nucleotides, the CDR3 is TGTGCCAGCAGCTACAGGACAGGGACAACTGAAGCTTTCTTT.